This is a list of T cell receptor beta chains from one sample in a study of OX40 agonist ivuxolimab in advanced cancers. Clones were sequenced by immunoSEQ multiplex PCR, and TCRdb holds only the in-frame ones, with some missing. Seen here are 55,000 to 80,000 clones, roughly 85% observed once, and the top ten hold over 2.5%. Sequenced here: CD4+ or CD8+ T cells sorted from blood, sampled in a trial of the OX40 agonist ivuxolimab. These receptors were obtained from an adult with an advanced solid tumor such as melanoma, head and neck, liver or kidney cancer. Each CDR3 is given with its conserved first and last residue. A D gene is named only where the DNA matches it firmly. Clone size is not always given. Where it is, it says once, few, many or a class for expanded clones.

CATSTARPNRAYEQFF	TGTGCCACCAGCACGGCCCGGCCAAACAGGGCGTATGAGCAGTTCTTC	TRBV15	.	16	.	TRBJ2-1
CAISEVRNNEQFF	TGTGCCATCAGTGAGGTTAGGAACAATGAGCAGTTCTTC	TRBV10-3	.	13	many	TRBJ2-1
CASSLGGQGYYEQYF	TGTGCCAGCAGCCTCGGCGGACAGGGGTACTACGAGCAGTACTTC	TRBV7-2	TRBD1	15	.	TRBJ2-7
CASSSRRTSGGTKAYEQYF	TGTGCCAGCAGCTCCCGCCGGACTAGCGGGGGAACGAAAGCCTACGAGCAGTACTTC	TRBV7-2	TRBD2	19	.	TRBJ2-7
CASSFTGEGGYTF	TGTGCCAGCAGCTTTACAGGGGAGGGAGGCTACACCTTC	TRBV5-5	TRBD1	13	few	TRBJ1-2
CASSLTFGPAYEQYF	TGTGCCAGCAGCTTAACGTTCGGCCCGGCCTACGAGCAGTACTTC	TRBV7-3	.	15	.	TRBJ2-7
CASSVGPEYTEAFF	TGTGCCAGCAGCGTAGGGCCGGAATACACTGAAGCTTTCTTT	TRBV9	.	14	.	TRBJ1-1
CASSVDRGNTEAFF	TGTGCCAGCAGCGTGGACAGGGGGAACACTGAAGCTTTCTTT	TRBV11-2	TRBD1	14	.	TRBJ1-1
CASSLTGFENIQYF	TGTGCCAGCAGCTTAACAGGGTTCGAAAACATTCAGTACTTC	TRBV7-3	.	14	.	TRBJ2-4
CASSLSPTGAGQETQYF	TGTGCCAGCAGCCTAAGCCCTACAGGGGCGGGACAAGAGACCCAGTACTTC	TRBV28	.	17	.	TRBJ2-5
CASSGRVFINTEAFF	TGTGCCAGCAGCGGCAGGGTTTTCATCAACACTGAAGCTTTCTTT	TRBV7-8	.	15	once	TRBJ1-1
CASLDGGHTGELFF	TGTGCCAGTCTTGACGGGGGGCACACCGGGGAGCTGTTTTTT	TRBV19	.	14	.	TRBJ2-2
CSVVGSYGYTF	TGCAGCGTTGTAGGTTCCTATGGCTACACCTTC	TRBV29-1	.	11	.	TRBJ1-2
CASSPGSHEQFF	TGTGCCAGCAGTCCCGGGTCCCATGAGCAGTTCTTC	TRBV6-5	.	12	once	TRBJ2-1
CASSLDLLGGVANYGYTF	TGTGCCAGCAGCTTAGATCTATTGGGGGGGGTAGCTAACTATGGCTACACCTTC	TRBV11-2	.	18	.	TRBJ1-2